This TCR beta chain stems from a study of T cells after posttransplantation cyclophosphamide. Germline values: CDR1 GTSNPN, CDR2 SVGIG (reference sequence). CDR3 length: 16 amino acids. V lost 1 base, J lost 9 bases, and 22 bases lay in between. Assay: immunoSEQ multiplex PCR; the TCRdb copy retains only in-frame clones and omits some. Of roughly 8,700 clones detected, about 90% appear once; the ten largest clones hold about 1.2%. Busulfan-fludarabine conditioning, marrow transplant, and cyclophosphamide on days +3 and +4 were administered. The sample consisted of CD4+ T cells sorted from blood, taken roughly 1,400 days after allogeneic stem cell transplant with posttransplant cyclophosphamide. The J gene is TRBJ1-5, the V gene TRBV30; maybe TRBD1 (6 bases). The receptor's source is a female patient between 50 and 59 years old who received an allogeneic stem cell transplant from a related donor, was CMV-positive, and had no GVHD. The graft donor may be the source of some T cells. The CDR3 is CAWSGYRDTKVGPQHF. The CDR3 coding sequence is TGTGCCTGGAGTGGCTACCGGGACACCAAAGTTGGGCCCCAGCATTTT.